This T cell receptor (beta chain) was retrieved from a study of blood T cell repertoires in COVID-19. Study as a whole: Samples representing acute and convalescent COVID-19 were sourced from the United States, Italy and Spain.

In the study's own analysis: Cell counts per sample came from amplifying reference gene primers. Produced via immunoSEQ multiplex PCR; TCRdb's table is partial and in-frame only. Clone size and the V and J calls come from that table; the DNA yielded D and trimming. The sample holds around 360,000 clones, roughly nine tenths seen once. Germline lookup yields CDR1 SGHTA and CDR2 FQGNSA. The V end was cut by 2 bases, the J end by 8 bases, with 12 bases between. The CDR3 is made up of 14 amino acids. Participant reports of clinical history set cohort assignment. The sample taken for sequencing was PBMCs or T cells enriched from blood (not recorded which). The J gene is TRBJ1-4, the V gene TRBV7-2; tentatively, D is TRBD1 (6 bases). This TCR was recovered from a woman aged 30 to 39 who had recovered from COVID-19. For the CDR3, the DNA is TGTGCCAGCAGCTTAACAGGGATTAGGGAAAAACTGTTTTTT. Translated, it gives CASSLTGIREKLFF.